The 12 T cell receptor beta chains in this list originate from one sample, sequenced in a study of post-analysis software for immune sequencing data. Whole-study results and caveats: Patients carried 5 or 6 TRBV segments more frequently than controls did, and TRBV5-6, TRBV5-1 and TRBV20-1 were among them.

Their antigens are not known. cDNA libraries of TCR beta carried unique molecular identifiers. From the PCR reads, TCRdb called clonotypes with MiXCR, one entry per CDR3 protein. This table holds roughly 600,000 distinct CDR3 sequences, about 40% found once. The sample comprised blood. The receptors originated from a girl aged 10 to 17 with multiple sclerosis.

The chain recombines TRBV12-3 or TRBV12-4 with TRBJ2-4; TRBD2 might be the D (6 bases). V lost 6 bases and J 4 bases, leaving 19 bases between the germline ends. The CDR3 has 16 residues. CDR3 nucleotide sequence: TGTGCCAGCAGCAACCGTGGGGAGGCAGTTAAAAACATTCAGTACTTC. It translates to CASSNRGEAVKNIQYF.

This clonotype was seen a handful of times. The chain is built from TRBV9 and TRBJ2-3, with no clear D. This CDR3 has 15 amino acids. CDR1 and CDR2 from the germline V gene are SGDLS and YYNGEE. The V gene lost 6 bases and the J gene lost 2 bases, with 16 bases spanning the gap. CDR3: CASTQGGVFTDTQYF. The CDR3, as DNA: TGTGCCAGCACCCAAGGTGGGGTTTTCACAGATACGCAGTATTTT. Filled out from reference TRBV9 and TRBJ2-3, the complete variable domain reads DSGVTQTPKHLITATGQRVTLRCSPRSGDLSVYWYQQSLDQGLQFLIQYYNGEERAKGNILERFSAQQFPDLHSELNLSSLELGDSALYFCASTQGGVFTDTQYFGPGTRLTVL.

This clonotype was detected a few times. Relative to the germline gene, one junction end is altered; a read error may explain this. The CDR3 nucleotides are TGTGCCAGCAGCTTGGCGGTTGGCAGGGGGTCTTACAGTGAGCAGTTCTTC. This translates into CASSLAVGRGSYSEQFF. This chain connects TRBV5-6 to TRBJ2-1; 7 nucleotides match TRBD1. This CDR3 is built from 17 residues. The germline V gene encodes CDR1 SGHDT and CDR2 YYEEEE.

DNA of the CDR3: TGTGCCAGCAGTTTCGGCGCGGGGGGAGGTCAAGAGACCCAGTACTTC. As protein: CASSFGAGGGQETQYF. The chain joins TRBV12-3 or TRBV12-4 to TRBJ2-5; 8 nucleotides line up with TRBD2. This CDR3 is 16 amino acids long. V was clipped by 3 bases and J by 2 bases; unmatched bases: 8.

In this sample, this clonotype turned up a few times. This chain joins TRBV20-1 and TRBJ2-3, with 8 bases fitting TRBD2. Per germline, CDR1 DFQATT and CDR2 SNEGSKA (reference sequence). This CDR3 comprises 15 residues. Germline trimming cut 4 bases from V and 0 bases from J; bases unmatched to any gene: 6. The DNA of the CDR3 is TGCAGTGCTACCCTACTAGCGGCTAGCACAGATACGCAGTATTTT. Protein product: CSATLLAASTDTQYF.

The gene calls are TRBV10-3 and TRBJ2-5; D gene uncertain. V dropped 1 base and J dropped 4 bases, with 13 bases sitting between them. The CDR3 sequence is 15 residues long. Germline-derived CDR1 and CDR2 are ENHRY and SYGVKD. The CDR3 DNA sequence: TGTGCCATCAGTGAGTGGCAGTCGTTAGGAGAGACCCAGTACTTC. Its translation: CAISEWQSLGETQYF.

The chain couples TRBV12-3 or TRBV12-4 to TRBJ2-4; 15 nucleotides align to TRBD2. Germline trimming cut 5 bases from V and 0 bases from J; bases unmatched to any gene: 8. This CDR3 comprises 19 residues. CDR3 loop: CASSKGLAGGPLAKNIQYF. The CDR3 DNA is TGTGCCAGCAGTAAAGGACTAGCGGGAGGGCCACTAGCCAAAAACATTCAGTACTTC.

This clonotype occurred a few times. The chain combines TRBV3-1 with TRBJ2-7, with TRBD1 matching 8 bases. Germline V lookup: CDR1 LGHDT, CDR2 YNNKEL (reference sequence). The V segment lost 1 base and the J segment 6 bases; nucleotides outside the gene matches: 20. This CDR3 is 19 amino acids long. The CDR3 DNA reads TGTGCCAGCAGCCAAGCGATGGACAGGGAAAATACTCCTCGGGGCGAGCAGTACTTC. Translation gives CASSQAMDRENTPRGEQYF.

This clonotype was recorded once. V and J are TRBV10-3 and TRBJ2-7, with D perhaps matching TRBD2 (6 bases). The germline V gene encodes CDR1 ENHRY and CDR2 SYGVKD. The CDR3 is 16 residues long. V was clipped by 1 base and J by 0 bases, with 13 bases between them. This CDR3 is CAISEWRVLGSYEQYF. CDR3 nucleotide sequence: TGTGCCATCAGTGAGTGGAGGGTGCTTGGCTCCTACGAGCAGTACTTC.

The V gene is TRBV6-6, the J gene TRBJ2-3; TRBD1 or TRBD2 may be the D gene (5 bases each). The CDR3 totals 13 residues. Germline CDR1 is MNHNY and CDR2 is SVGAGI (reference sequence). V dropped 8 bases and J dropped 6 bases, with 15 bases sitting between them. CDR3: CASGRGDEDTQYF. In nucleotides, the CDR3 is TGTGCCAGCGGGCGAGGGGATGAGGATACGCAGTATTTT.

The chain is built from TRBV20-1 and TRBJ2-5; TRBD2 might be the D (5 bases). TRBJ2-7 explains the end of the DNA better; the J call may be wrong. The CDR3 runs to 13 residues. The V gene's germline CDR1 is DFQATT and CDR2 SNEGSKA (reference sequence). The CDR3 spells CSARLADFYEQYF. In DNA, the CDR3 is TGCAGTGCTAGACTAGCTGACTTCTACGAGCAGTACTTC.

The chain is built from TRBV12-3 or TRBV12-4 and TRBJ2-3; 9 bases map to TRBD2. V trimming: 7 bases; J trimming: 2 bases; junction bases outside the gene matches: 7. The length of the CDR3 is 15 residues. The CDR3 here is CASTRRGGLTDTQYF. The CDR3 DNA is TGTGCCAGCACGCGGCGGGGGGGCCTCACAGATACGCAGTATTTT.